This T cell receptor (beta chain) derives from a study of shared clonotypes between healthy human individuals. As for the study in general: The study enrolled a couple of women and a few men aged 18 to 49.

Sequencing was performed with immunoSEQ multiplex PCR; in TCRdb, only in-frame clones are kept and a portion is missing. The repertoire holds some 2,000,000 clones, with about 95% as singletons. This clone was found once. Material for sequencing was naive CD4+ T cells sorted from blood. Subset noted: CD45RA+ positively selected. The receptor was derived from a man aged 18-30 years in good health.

This CDR3 is CSVRAGGTTDTQYF. The CDR3 DNA sequence: TGCAGCGTTCGGGCGGGGGGGACCACAGATACGCAGTATTTT. The rearrangement joins TRBV29-1 to TRBJ2-3; 9 bases are shared with TRBD2. V gave up 5 bases and J gave up 2 bases; unmatched junction bases: 5. The CDR3 totals 14 residues. Germline CDR1 reads SQVTM; CDR2 reads ANQGSEA.